This entry concerns a single T cell receptor beta chain. It lacks a known antigen. This entry comes from a study of T cells expressing NK-cell markers (TCRdb year 2020). Context from the whole study: In sorted CD3+CD56+NKG2C+, CD3+CD56+NKG2C- and CD3+CD56-NKG2C+ T-cell subsets from several donors, TCR beta-chain repertoires were profiled. Among the eight sequenced donors, only one was HCMV-seronegative, while the other seven were HCMV-seropositive. The libraries were sequenced on Illumina HiSeq 2000/2500, MiSeq or NextSeq, producing 2 x 150 bp reads. Randomly selected healthy volunteers, three men and five women, were used as the eight sequenced donors.

These reads were obtained on an Illumina HiSeq 2000. TCR beta cDNA libraries were made by 5'RACE template switching that added a universal primer site and unique molecular identifiers. cDNA synthesis was primed from the TCR beta constant segment, followed by two successive PCR amplification steps. Concerning the study's data processing: Reads were demultiplexed and grouped by UMI with MIGEC, and clonotypes were assembled and quantified with MiTCR. To exclude erroneous sequences, any TCR cDNA sequence not supported by at least two reads was discarded. Downstream repertoire analysis used the tcR package, and clonotypes were matched across fractions by CDR3 nucleotide sequence plus V segment. Antigen specificity was annotated against VDJdb with VDJmatch, allowing one amino acid substitution in CDR3. Reprocessed by TCRdb, the reads give a single entry per CDR3 protein sequence, without DNA. TCRdb assigned the V and J calls; the authors' analysis was not used. The sample table records approximately 550,000 distinct CDR3 sequences. The ten top clones hold 3% to 4.5% of the sample.

Beyond this particular receptor, the publication reports: Whether the expanded NKG2C-expressing T cell clones were specific for HCMV antigens remained unclear. Those dominant clonotypes were again the most abundant among CD3+CD56-NKG2C+ cells in several donors, at 28.3-60.1%. For roughly six donors, the dominant CD3+CD56+NKG2C+ clonotypes were among the top 10 CD8+ clonotypes and accounted for roughly 1.0-8% of CD8+ T cells.

Reading the germline V gene (reference sequence) gives CDR1 DFQATT and CDR2 SNEGSKA. Taken from cysteine to phenylalanine, the CDR3 has 16 residues. No DNA is listed. A commercial ELISA kit detecting HCMV-specific IgG in serum was used to determine HCMV serostatus. Peripheral blood mononuclear cells were isolated from blood by Ficoll density gradient centrifugation. The rearrangement joined TRBV20-1 to TRBJ2-3; the TCRdb call, TRBD1, lacks DNA for checking. The TCR sequence derives from a man between 18 and 29 years old in good health. Donor details come from another sample of the same person, matched by shared clones. Sequenced sample: blood T cells: a sorted CD56 or NKG2C T cell subset, CD4+ or CD8+ T cells, or bulk PBMC T cells (not recorded which). CDR3 region: CSARTRGQSSTDTQYF.